The 25 T cell receptor beta chains below all came from one sample that was sequenced in a study of T cells in Graves' hyperthyroidism and ophthalmopathy. From RNA transcripts, TCR beta CDR3 regions were amplified. The TCR CDR3 was amplified in a first-round RT-PCR using the HTBI primer set. TCRdb reprocessed the multiplex PCR reads via MiXCR and lists one record per CDR3 protein. The profile shows around 450,000 distinct CDR3 sequences, around 14% of them singletons. Source material: blood. The receptors originated from a woman younger than 35 with Graves' hyperthyroidism.

The rearrangement joins TRBV19 to TRBJ1-5; perhaps TRBD1 as D (5 bases). Germline CDR1 reads LNHDA; CDR2 reads SQIVND (reference sequence). The CDR3 runs to 15 residues. V lost 7 bases and J 2 bases, leaving 15 bases between the germline ends. In DNA, the CDR3 is TGTGCCAGTACAGATGGAGGGGTTGGCAATCAGCCCCAGCATTTT. Its translation is CASTDGGVGNQPQHF.

In its sample, this clonotype was seen many times. The rearrangement links TRBV28 to TRBJ2-5, with D uncertain. The CDR3 has 14 amino acids. Looked up from germline, CDR1 is MDHEN and CDR2 is SYDVKM. Trimming stripped 6 bases from V and 1 base from J, with 12 bases between. The DNA for the CDR3 is TGTGCCAGCAGACCTAACACGATCCAAGAGACCCAGTACTTC. Translating gives CASRPNTIQETQYF.

This clonotype has ten or more counts. The V and J genes are TRBV12-3 or TRBV12-4 and TRBJ1-5, with 7 bases that match TRBD1. The CDR3 covers 17 residues. Losses at the gene ends were 3 bases for V and 5 bases for J; bases not matched to a gene: 13. The CDR3 spells CASSFYDPRQGHQPQHF. The CDR3 DNA reads as TGTGCCAGCAGTTTTTATGATCCTCGACAGGGCCATCAGCCCCAGCATTTT.

In this sample, this clonotype turned up a few times. The V and J genes are TRBV29-1 and TRBJ1-2; 7 nucleotides line up with TRBD1. V lost 1 base to trimming and J lost 4 bases; unmatched junction nucleotides: 3. CDR1 is SQVTM, CDR2 ANQGSEA, per germline. CDR3 size: 13 residues. CDR3 sequence: CSVEGRDSYGYTF. The CDR3 DNA reads TGCAGCGTTGAAGGGAGGGACAGCTATGGCTACACCTTC.

This clonotype has a count of ten or more. The chain uses TRBV20-1 and TRBJ1-5; TRBD1 matches 7 bases. The CDR3 is 15 amino acids. The germline V gene has CDR1 DFQATT and CDR2 SNEGSKA (reference sequence). J lost 1 base, V lost 3 bases, and 6 bases had no gene match. Written as DNA, the CDR3 is TGCAGTGCTAGTGACAGGGTTTCCAGCAATCAGCCCCAGCATTTT. Its translation is CSASDRVSSNQPQHF.

In this sample, this clonotype turned up many times. In DNA, the CDR3 is TGTGCCAGCAGTTTAGACAGGGTAATGACAGATACGCAGTATTTT. This encodes CASSLDRVMTDTQYF. The V and J genes are TRBV28 and TRBJ2-3; TRBD1 agrees at 7 bases. Germline V gene lookup returns CDR1 MDHEN and CDR2 SYDVKM. Losses at the gene ends were 2 bases for V and 3 bases for J; bases not matched to a gene: 5. The CDR3 has 15 residues.

This clonotype was seen a handful of times. The rearrangement joins TRBV29-1 to TRBJ2-7; D might be TRBD2 (6 bases). The CDR3 sequence is 15 residues long. Germline CDR1 reads SQVTM; CDR2 reads ANQGSEA. Trimming took 6 bases from V and 0 from J, leaving 18 bases between them. CDR3 bases: TGCAGCGTGGGAAGTGGTGGAGGGAGCTCCTACGAGCAGTACTTC. The encoded protein is CSVGSGGGSSYEQYF.

In this sample, this clonotype turned up many times. The rearrangement joins TRBV6-1 to TRBJ2-1, with D perhaps being TRBD1 or TRBD2 (5 bases each). The V gene lost 5 bases and the J gene lost 7 bases, with 18 bases spanning the gap. Germline V gives CDR1 MNHNS, CDR2 SASEGT. The CDR3 consists of 15 residues. CDR3 sequence reads: CASSSTPPRGNEQFF. Here the CDR3 DNA reads TGTGCCAGCAGTTCGACACCTCCGAGGGGAAATGAGCAGTTCTTC.

This clonotype was recorded at least ten times. V is TRBV27 and J is TRBJ2-6; D gene ambiguous. V dropped 3 bases and J dropped 3 bases, with 9 bases sitting between them. The CDR3 is made up of 15 amino acids. Germline CDR1 reads MNHEY; CDR2 reads SMNVEV (reference sequence). The CDR3 is CASSFKGYGANVLTF. The CDR3 DNA is TGTGCCAGCAGTTTTAAGGGATATGGGGCCAACGTCCTGACTTTC.

This clonotype was observed a handful of times. At one end the junction does not follow the germline gene, possibly because of a read error. The chain joins TRBV20-1 to TRBJ2-1; 9 bases map to TRBD2. Germline V CDR1 and CDR2: DFQATT, SNEGSKA (reference sequence). The CDR3 loop spans 19 amino acids. CDR3 sequence (DNA): TGCGGTGCTAGAGATCTCGGCGGGGGGGCCATAAGAACCTACAATGAGCAGTTCTTC. It translates to CGARDLGGGAIRTYNEQFF.

This clonotype came up many times. This CDR3 reads CASSRASTGELFF. In DNA form, the CDR3 reads TGTGCCAGCAGTCGGGCATCCACCGGGGAGCTGTTTTTT. The chain recombines TRBV3-1 with TRBJ2-2; no definite D call. CDR1 is LGHDT and CDR2 is YNNKEL in the germline V gene (reference sequence). V lost 6 bases and J lost 4, with 9 bases in between. This CDR3 region has 13 residues.

The sample holds a few counts of this clonotype. The chain recombines TRBV6-2 or TRBV6-3 with TRBJ1-2; tentative D call: TRBD1 (5 bases). V lost 5 bases and J lost 4, with 11 bases in between. The CDR3 runs 13 residues. The germline gives CDR1 MNHEY, CDR2 SVGEGT. The chain's CDR3 is CASSTDSLYGYTF. CDR3 DNA sequence: TGTGCCAGCAGTACCGACAGCCTCTATGGCTACACCTTC.

This clonotype showed up many times. The genes are TRBV11-2 and TRBJ2-7, with a possible D match to TRBD2 (5 bases). This CDR3 region has 18 residues. From germline, CDR1 is SGHAT and CDR2 FQNNGV. The germline V and J ends were trimmed by 5 bases and 1 base, with 24 bases remaining between them. Here the CDR3 reads CASSAMRLRKGVSYEQYF. The CDR3 nucleotides are TGTGCCAGCAGCGCCATGCGTCTCAGGAAGGGAGTATCCTACGAGCAGTACTTC.

This clonotype was seen more than once but under ten times. The chain uses TRBV13 and TRBJ2-7; D is possibly TRBD1 (5 bases). The CDR3 extends over 15 amino acids. V was trimmed by 5 bases and J by 0 bases, leaving 14 bases between them. CDR1 is PRHDT and CDR2 is FYEKMQ in the germline V gene (reference sequence). As DNA, the CDR3 is TGTGCCAGCAGCAATAGCAGGGCCCCCTCCTACGAGCAGTACTTC. Translating gives CASSNSRAPSYEQYF.

At least ten counts were recorded for this clonotype. The V and J genes are TRBV20-1 and TRBJ2-5; tentatively, D is TRBD2 (6 bases). This CDR3 has 14 amino acids. Between the trimmed V and J ends, which lost 6 bases and 5 bases, there was a span of 19 bases. The germline V gene encodes CDR1 DFQATT and CDR2 SNEGSKA (reference sequence). The CDR3 reads CSAPGGGAMETQYF. CDR3 coding DNA: TGCAGTGCCCCAGGCGGCGGGGCCATGGAGACCCAGTACTTC.

The J gene is TRBJ1-5, the V gene TRBV6-1, with D maybe TRBD1 (6 bases). Germline CDR1 MNHNS, CDR2 SASEGT. CDR3 length: 13 residues. The V and J ends lost 7 bases and 7 bases respectively, with 14 bases between them. The CDR3 DNA follows: TGTGCCAGCATGGGGGCCCCCGGACAGCCCCAGCATTTT. This translates into CASMGAPGQPQHF.

There are many counts of this clonotype. The chain joins TRBV9 to TRBJ1-1; possible D gene TRBD1, 5 bases. Per germline, CDR1 SGDLS and CDR2 YYNGEE. The V gene lost 0 bases and the J gene lost 5 bases, with 11 bases spanning the gap. The CDR3 loop spans 14 amino acids. The CDR3 DNA follows: TGTGCCAGCAGCGTAGGCGTAAGGGGTACTGAAGCTTTCTTT. Protein sequence: CASSVGVRGTEAFF.

This chain connects TRBV28 to TRBJ2-2; D possibly corresponds to TRBD2 (5 bases). The V end was cut by 1 base, the J end by 5 bases, with 14 bases between. The CDR3 covers 16 residues. Germline V gene lookup returns CDR1 MDHEN and CDR2 SYDVKM. In DNA, the CDR3 is TGTGCCAGCAGTTTATCTGTACTAGTTAGGACCGGGGAGCTGTTTTTT. Protein: CASSLSVLVRTGELFF.

This clonotype was seen a handful of times. This chain uses TRBV5-1 with TRBJ1-1; tentative D call: TRBD1 (5 bases). Germline assignment: CDR1 SGHRS and CDR2 YFSETQ. The length of the CDR3 is 12 residues. Deletions cut 4 bases from V and 8 bases from J, with 12 bases between. The chain's CDR3 is CASSGGRGEAFF. In DNA form, the CDR3 reads TGCGCCAGCAGCGGCGGACGGGGGGAAGCTTTCTTT.

As to this clonotype: A much larger clone is a single base away; this may be a read error. The genes are TRBV5-1 and TRBJ1-1, with no clear D. The CDR3 runs 14 residues. The germline gives CDR1 SGHRS, CDR2 YFSETQ. The CDR3, as DNA: TGCGTCAGCAGCTTGGAACCTACGAACACTGAAGCTTTCTTT. This gives the protein CVSSLEPTNTEAFF. Supplemented by reference TRBV5-1 and TRBJ1-1, the full variable domain reads KAGVTQTPRYLIKTRGQQVTLSCSPISGHRSVSWYQQTPGQGLQFLFEYFSETQRNKGNFPGRFSGRQFSNSRSEMNVSTLELGDSALYLCVSSLEPTNTEAFFGQGTRLTVV.

This clonotype was observed a single time. The chain joins TRBV5-1 to TRBJ2-3; D is ambiguous. Germline-derived CDR1 and CDR2 are SGHRS and YFSETQ. The CDR3 runs to 15 residues. Trimming shortened V by 2 bases and J by 3 bases, and 13 bases separated the two germline ends. The CDR3 bases are TGCGCCAGCAGCTTCGCCAATTGGGATACAGATACGCAGTATTTT. Its protein product is CASSFANWDTDTQYF.

The chain links TRBV28 to TRBJ2-7; TRBD1 matches at 10 bases. The CDR3 consists of 13 residues. V shed 6 bases, J shed 5 bases, and the junction held 4 bases outside the gene matches. CDR1 MDHEN and CDR2 SYDVKM come from the germline V gene. The chain's CDR3 is CASSRDRGHEQYF. CDR3 nucleotide sequence: TGTGCCAGCAGCAGGGACAGGGGACACGAGCAGTACTTC.

The chain joins TRBV19 to TRBJ1-1; 9 positions match TRBD1. Germline V gene sequence: CDR1 LNHDA, CDR2 SQIVND (reference sequence). V lost 3 bases, J lost 4 bases, and 6 bases stayed unmatched. This CDR3 region has 15 residues. The CDR3 nucleotides are TGTGCCAGTAGTATGTTCGGGACAGGGCTCACTGAAGCTTTCTTT. This codes for CASSMFGTGLTEAFF. Together with reference TRBV19 and TRBJ1-1, the CDR3 gives the full variable domain: DGGITQSPKYLFRKEGQNVTLSCEQNLNHDAMYWYRQDPGQGLRLIYYSQIVNDFQKGDIAEGYSVSREKKESFPLTVTSAQKNPTAFYLCASSMFGTGLTEAFFGQGTRLTVV.

The rearrangement uses TRBV5-4 and TRBJ2-5; 7 positions agree with TRBD2. Unmatched junction bases numbered 5, after V lost 3 bases and J lost 3 bases. This CDR3 spans 14 amino acids. Germline lookup yields CDR1 SGHNT and CDR2 YYREEE (reference sequence). The CDR3 spells CASSSELAEETQYF. CDR3 bases: TGTGCCAGCAGCTCAGAGCTAGCGGAAGAGACCCAGTACTTC.

This clonotype has a handful of counts. V is TRBV2 and J is TRBJ2-5, with TRBD1 matching 9 bases. J gave up 5 bases and V 8 bases, and 9 bases lay outside the gene matches. CDR1 and CDR2 (germline): SNHLY, FYNNEI. The CDR3 sequence is 14 residues long. The chain's CDR3 is CASGRQGVFETQYF. CDR3 bases: TGTGCCAGCGGCAGACAGGGGGTTTTTGAGACCCAGTACTTC.